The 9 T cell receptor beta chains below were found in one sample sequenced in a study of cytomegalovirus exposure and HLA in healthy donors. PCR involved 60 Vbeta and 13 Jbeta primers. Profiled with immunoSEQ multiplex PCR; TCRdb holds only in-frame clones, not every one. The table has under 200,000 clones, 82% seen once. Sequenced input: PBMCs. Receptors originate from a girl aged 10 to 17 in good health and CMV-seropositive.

CDR3: CATRTGYGYTF. DNA for the CDR3: TGTGCCACTAGGACAGGCTATGGCTACACCTTC. The rearrangement joins TRBV6-5 to TRBJ1-2, with 7 bases fitting TRBD1. CDR3 length: 11 amino acids. V shed 10 bases and J 4 bases; nucleotides not matched to a gene: 3. The V gene's germline CDR1 is MNHEY and CDR2 SVGAGI.

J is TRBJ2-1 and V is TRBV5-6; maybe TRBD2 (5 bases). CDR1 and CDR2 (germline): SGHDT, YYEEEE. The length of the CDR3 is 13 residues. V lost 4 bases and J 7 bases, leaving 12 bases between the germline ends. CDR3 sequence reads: CASSPRGINEQFF. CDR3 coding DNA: TGTGCCAGCAGCCCCCGGGGTATTAATGAGCAGTTCTTC.

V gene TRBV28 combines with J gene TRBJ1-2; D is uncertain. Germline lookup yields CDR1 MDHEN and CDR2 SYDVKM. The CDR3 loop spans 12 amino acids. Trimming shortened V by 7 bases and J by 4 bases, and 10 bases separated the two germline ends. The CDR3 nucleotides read TGTGCCAGCATGCAGACTTCCTATGGCTACACCTTC. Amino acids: CASMQTSYGYTF.

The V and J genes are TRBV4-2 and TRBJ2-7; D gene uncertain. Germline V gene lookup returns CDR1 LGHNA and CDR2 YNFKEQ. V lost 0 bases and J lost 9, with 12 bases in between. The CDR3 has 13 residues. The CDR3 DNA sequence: TGTGCCAGCAGCCAAGATCTCCCTACGGTGCAGTACTTC. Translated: CASSQDLPTVQYF.

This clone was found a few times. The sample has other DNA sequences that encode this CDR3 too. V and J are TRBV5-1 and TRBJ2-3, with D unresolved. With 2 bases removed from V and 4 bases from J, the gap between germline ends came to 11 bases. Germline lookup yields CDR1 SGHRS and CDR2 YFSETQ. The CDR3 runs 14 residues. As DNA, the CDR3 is TGCGCCAGCAGCTTAGAGGCCGGCGCAGATACGCAGTATTTT. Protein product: CASSLEAGADTQYF.

The CDR3 loop reads CASSTQGASNQPQHF. In DNA, the CDR3 is TGTGCCAGCAGCACACAGGGGGCGAGCAATCAGCCCCAGCATTTT. The chain employs TRBV7-9 and TRBJ1-5; 9 bases match TRBD1. V shed 5 bases, J shed 1 base, and the junction held 3 bases outside the gene matches. The CDR3 covers 15 residues. CDR1 SEHNR and CDR2 FQNEAQ come from the germline V gene (reference sequence).

CDR3 in amino acids: CASSLSMNTEAFF. In DNA, the CDR3 is TGTGCCAGCAGCCTCAGTATGAACACTGAAGCTTTCTTT. This chain uses TRBV5-4 with TRBJ1-1, with unresolved D. Germline V CDR1 and CDR2: SGHNT, YYREEE (reference sequence). V dropped 4 bases and J dropped 0 bases, with 7 bases sitting between them. The CDR3 is 13 residues long.

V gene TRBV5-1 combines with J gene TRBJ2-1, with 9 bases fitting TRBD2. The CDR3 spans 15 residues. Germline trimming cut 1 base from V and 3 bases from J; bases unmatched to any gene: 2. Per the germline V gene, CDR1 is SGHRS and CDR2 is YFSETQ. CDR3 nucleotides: TGCGCCAGCAGCTTGCTAGCGGGAAACTACAATGAGCAGTTCTTC. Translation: CASSLLAGNYNEQFF. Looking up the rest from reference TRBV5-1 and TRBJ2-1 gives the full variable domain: KAGVTQTPRYLIKTRGQQVTLSCSPISGHRSVSWYQQTPGQGLQFLFEYFSETQRNKGNFPGRFSGRQFSNSRSEMNVSTLELGDSALYLCASSLLAGNYNEQFFGPGTRLTVL.

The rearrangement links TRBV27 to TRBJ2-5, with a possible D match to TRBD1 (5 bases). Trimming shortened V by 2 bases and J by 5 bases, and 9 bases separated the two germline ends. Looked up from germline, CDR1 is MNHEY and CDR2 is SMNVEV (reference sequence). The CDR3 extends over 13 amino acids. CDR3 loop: CASSLRGTETQYF. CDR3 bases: TGTGCCAGCAGTTTAAGGGGCACGGAGACCCAGTACTTC.